These 27 T cell receptor beta chains were all obtained from the same sample, sequenced in a study of relationships among human T cell subsets. From mRNA, alpha and beta CDR3 regions were amplified using semiquantitative ARM-PCR. ARM-PCR used tagged nested gene-specific primers, then communal superprimers for exponential amplification. TCRdb itself ran the multiplex PCR reads through MiXCR, one entry per CDR3 protein. The sample comprises about 13,000 distinct CDR3 sequences, roughly two thirds of which are singletons, and just under 30% rests with the top ten. After CD25, CD56 and CD294 bead selections, the flow-through was collected as Th1 cells. Sequenced input: CD4+ Th1 cells sorted from blood. These receptors came from a man aged 40-55 years in good health.

About this clonotype: One junction end disagrees with the germline gene, perhaps due to a read error. This rearrangement joins TRBV5-1 to TRBJ2-7; no reliable D call. The CDR3 length is 14 residues. In germline, CDR1 is SGHRS, CDR2 YFSETQ. This CDR3 is CASSLGYFSHEQYF. CDR3 sequence (DNA): TGCGCCAGCAGCTTGGGGTATTTCTCCCACGAGCAGTACTTC.

The chain links TRBV6-6 to TRBJ2-1; TRBD2 might be the D (6 bases). The CDR3 totals 12 residues. V was pared by 5 bases and J by 7 bases, with 9 bases between. The germline gives CDR1 MNHNY, CDR2 SVGAGI (reference sequence). This CDR3 is CASSPLANEQFF. The CDR3, as DNA: TGTGCCAGCAGTCCTCTAGCGAATGAGCAGTTCTTC.

The gene calls are TRBV12-3 or TRBV12-4 and TRBJ1-5, with 8 bases matching TRBD1. V shed 3 bases and J 1 base; nucleotides not matched to a gene: 8. The CDR3 loop spans 17 amino acids. The CDR3 sequence: CASSFGQGGSSNQPQHF. DNA for the CDR3: TGTGCCAGCAGTTTCGGACAGGGCGGATCGAGCAATCAGCCCCAGCATTTT.

This rearrangement joins TRBV12-3 or TRBV12-4 to TRBJ2-2; 10 nucleotides line up with TRBD2. CDR3 length equals 14 residues. The J segment lost 8 bases and the V segment lost 9 bases, leaving 9 bases of the junction unmatched. This CDR3 is CASGLAASGGELFF. Here the CDR3 DNA reads TGTGCCAGTGGACTAGCGGCTAGTGGAGGGGAGCTGTTTTTT.

The CDR3 region is CASSLTRTNYNEQFF. Here the CDR3 DNA reads TGTGCCAGCAGCTTAACTAGGACAAACTACAATGAGCAGTTCTTC. J is TRBJ2-1 and V is TRBV11-3, with D possibly being TRBD1 or TRBD2 (5 bases each). CDR3 length: 15 residues. Trimming took 2 bases from V and 3 from J, leaving 11 bases between them. Germline V lookup: CDR1 SGHNT, CDR2 YENEEA.

As regards this clonotype: Given a much more abundant clone one base away, this may be a read error. CDR3 DNA sequence: TGCGCCTGCAGCCCCGGACACGGCGATAGCAATCAGCCCCAGCATTTT. Residues: CACSPGHGDSNQPQHF. This chain connects TRBV5-1 to TRBJ1-5, with TRBD1 as a possible D gene (5 bases). The CDR3 covers 16 residues. Germline assignment: CDR1 SGHRS and CDR2 YFSETQ.

The rearrangement links TRBV6-4 to TRBJ2-1, with 8 bases identical to TRBD2. The ends lost 4 bases at V and 5 bases at J; junction bases unmatched: 4. CDR3 length: 14 residues. Looked up from germline, CDR1 is MRHNA and CDR2 is SNTAGT. This CDR3 is CASSVERGNNEQFF. Written as DNA, the CDR3 is TGTGCCAGCAGTGTAGAGCGGGGGAACAATGAGCAGTTCTTC.

CDR3 loop: CASCLTTDTQYF. CDR3 DNA: TGCGCCAGCTGCCTAACCACAGATACGCAGTATTTT. This sequence joins TRBV10-2 and TRBJ2-3; D ambiguous. The V gene lost 8 bases and the J gene lost 2 bases, with 8 bases spanning the gap. The length of the CDR3 is 12 residues. Germline V gene sequence: CDR1 WSHSY, CDR2 SAAADI.

The CDR3 reads CASSPDRDAGEQYF. The CDR3 nucleotides read TGTGCCAGCAGTCCGGACAGGGACGCAGGCGAGCAGTACTTC. The J gene is TRBJ2-7, the V gene TRBV12-3 or TRBV12-4, with 8 bases aligning to TRBD1. Germline trimming cut 5 bases from V and 6 bases from J; bases unmatched to any gene: 9. The CDR3 covers 14 residues.

J is TRBJ2-1 and V is TRBV14, with D maybe TRBD2 (5 bases). CDR1 and CDR2 from the germline V gene are SGHDN and FVKESK. The CDR3 is 14 amino acids. Between the trimmed V and J ends, which lost 5 bases and 0 bases, there was a span of 8 bases. The CDR3 spells CASSVGSSYNEQFF. DNA for the CDR3: TGTGCCAGCAGCGTGGGGAGCTCCTACAATGAGCAGTTCTTC.

In this sample, this clonotype turned up once. The gene calls are TRBV28 and TRBJ2-1; 7 nucleotides match TRBD2. V lost 2 bases and J lost 4; bases outside the gene matches: 5. Germline V gives CDR1 MDHEN, CDR2 SYDVKM. This CDR3 spans 15 amino acids. This CDR3 is CASSLGGGLYNEQFF. DNA for the CDR3: TGTGCCAGCAGTTTAGGGGGGGGTCTATACAATGAGCAGTTCTTC.

CDR3 coding DNA: TGTGCCAGCAGCTTAAACGCCGAAAACACCATATATTTT. Translated, it gives CASSLNAENTIYF. The chain has TRBV11-3 and TRBJ1-3; no firm D call. This CDR3 is built from 13 residues. V shed 2 bases and J shed 6 bases, with 8 bases lying between them. Germline assignment: CDR1 SGHNT and CDR2 YENEEA.

The V gene is TRBV4-2, the J gene TRBJ2-2; 9 bases align to TRBD2. CDR3 length equals 16 residues. Germline-derived CDR1 and CDR2 are LGHNA and YNFKEQ. With 3 bases clipped from V and 5 bases from J, the junction kept 7 bases outside the gene matches. In nucleotides, the CDR3 is TGTGCCAGCAGCCAGGCCGGGACTAGCAAAACCGGGGAGCTGTTTTTT. Encoded protein: CASSQAGTSKTGELFF.

The rearrangement uses TRBV10-3 and TRBJ2-7; 11 nucleotides align to TRBD2. Germline lookup yields CDR1 ENHRY and CDR2 SYGVKD. This CDR3 has 15 residues. Trimming removed 6 bases from V and 3 bases from J; junction bases left unmatched: 7. DNA of the CDR3: TGTGCCATCAGCCCCCAGACTAGCGGGAACTACGAGCAGTACTTC. Translated, it gives CAISPQTSGNYEQYF.

The chain joins TRBV29-1 to TRBJ2-2; D is unresolved. Germline CDR1 reads SQVTM; CDR2 reads ANQGSEA. The CDR3 has 14 amino acids. With 0 bases removed from V and 6 bases from J, the gap between germline ends came to 11 bases. CDR3 in DNA: TGCAGCGTTGAAGATCTCGGATCGGCCGGGGAGCTGTTTTTT. It yields the protein CSVEDLGSAGELFF.

V usage is TRBV29-1 and J usage is TRBJ2-6; D is possibly TRBD1 (5 bases). Germline V CDR1 and CDR2: SQVTM, ANQGSEA. The CDR3 sequence is 15 residues long. V gave up 3 bases and J gave up 0 bases, with 9 bases separating them. The CDR3 DNA is TGCAGCGTTGATGGGGCACTCTCTGGGGCCAACGTCCTGACTTTC. It codes for CSVDGALSGANVLTF. The full variable domain, completed using reference TRBV29-1 and TRBJ2-6, is SAVISQKPSRDICQRGTSLTIQCQVDSQVTMMFWYRQQPGQSLTLIATANQGSEATYESGFVIDKFPISRPNLTFSTLTVSNMSPEDSSIYLCSVDGALSGANVLTFGAGSRLTVL.

This clonotype is a singleton in its sample. The chain uses TRBV29-1 and TRBJ2-2, with D perhaps matching TRBD1 (6 bases). The V gene's germline CDR1 is SQVTM and CDR2 ANQGSEA. Trimming stripped 8 bases from V and 7 bases from J, with 14 bases between. There are 12 residues in the CDR3. DNA of the CDR3: TGCAGCCTTAGAACAGGGCTCGGGGAGCTGTTTTTT. This encodes CSLRTGLGELFF.

The chain carries TRBV6-6 and TRBJ1-6, with D tentatively TRBD1 (5 bases). The V gene lost 9 bases and the J gene lost 5 bases, with 14 bases spanning the gap. The germline gives CDR1 MNHNY, CDR2 SVGAGI (reference sequence). The CDR3 consists of 14 residues. This chain's CDR3 is CASCRGDHNSPLHF. The CDR3 nucleotides read TGTGCCAGTTGTAGAGGGGACCATAATTCACCCCTCCACTTT.

The chain recombines TRBV4-1 with TRBJ1-3; unclear D gene. Germline V CDR1 and CDR2: MGHRA, YSYEKL. Between the trimmed V and J ends, which lost 0 bases and 9 bases, there was a span of 9 bases. The CDR3 consists of 13 residues. Here the CDR3 reads CASSQDAQLTIYF. The CDR3 nucleotides are TGCGCCAGCAGCCAAGACGCCCAACTCACCATATATTTT.

The chain couples TRBV7-6 to TRBJ2-1; TRBD2 is a possible D gene (7 bases). The CDR3 length is 15 residues. CDR1 and CDR2 (germline): SGHVS, FNYEAQ. Deletions cut 1 base from V and 4 bases from J, with 11 bases between. This CDR3 is CASSLGGREYNEQFF. The CDR3 DNA is TGTGCCAGCAGCTTAGGGGGGCGGGAGTACAATGAGCAGTTCTTC.

The J gene is TRBJ1-5, the V gene TRBV4-2; TRBD1 might be the D (5 bases). The length of the CDR3 is 15 residues. Germline CDR1 reads LGHNA; CDR2 reads YNFKEQ. V was shortened by 0 bases and J by 7 bases, with 13 bases between the two germline ends. The CDR3, as DNA: TGTGCCAGCAGCCAAGAGTACGAGAGGGGACAGCCCCAGCATTTT. Encoded protein: CASSQEYERGQPQHF.

In its sample, this clonotype was seen once. CDR3 region: CASSYPEGLQETQYF. Written as DNA, the CDR3 is TGTGCCAGCAGTTACCCCGAGGGGCTCCAAGAGACCCAGTACTTC. This sequence joins TRBV6-6 and TRBJ2-5; D is possibly TRBD1 or TRBD2 (5 bases each). CDR1 MNHNY and CDR2 SVGAGI come from the germline V gene (reference sequence). This CDR3 spans 15 amino acids. Trimming took 2 bases from V and 1 from J, leaving 11 bases between them.

The chain combines TRBV20-1 with TRBJ2-7; 11 positions match TRBD2. V lost 4 bases and J lost 4; bases outside the gene matches: 12. This CDR3 is built from 16 residues. Germline CDR1 DFQATT, CDR2 SNEGSKA (reference sequence). The CDR3 reads CSATGLTSGIIYEQYF. For the CDR3, the DNA is TGCAGTGCTACCGGATTGACTAGCGGGATAATATACGAGCAGTACTTC.

V usage is TRBV30 and J usage is TRBJ1-1; the D is unclear. Looked up from germline, CDR1 is GTSNPN and CDR2 is SVGIG (reference sequence). The V and J ends lost 0 bases and 1 base respectively, with 6 bases between them. This CDR3 contains 13 residues. This CDR3 is CAWSVAENTEAFF. CDR3 sequence (DNA): TGTGCCTGGAGTGTGGCAGAGAACACTGAAGCTTTCTTT.

This rearrangement joins TRBV11-2 to TRBJ2-6; the D is unclear. V lost 2 bases to trimming and J lost 0 bases, with 14 bases between them. The V gene's germline CDR1 is SGHAT and CDR2 FQNNGV. This CDR3 contains 18 residues. The CDR3 here is CASSLMSLTLSGANVLTF. The CDR3 DNA reads TGTGCCAGCAGCTTAATGTCGCTAACCCTCTCTGGGGCCAACGTCCTGACTTTC.

The chain recombines TRBV15 with TRBJ2-7; no clear D gene. CDR1 is LNHNV, CDR2 YYDKDF, per germline (reference sequence). Trimming left V 1 base short and J 5 bases short, with 9 bases between. CDR3 size: 13 residues. The CDR3 DNA is TGTGCCACCAGCAGAGCCCCTGGTGACGAGCAGTACTTC. Translating gives CATSRAPGDEQYF.

The J gene is TRBJ2-1, the V gene TRBV29-1; the D gene could be TRBD1 or TRBD2 (7 bases each). Germline values: CDR1 SQVTM, CDR2 ANQGSEA. V lost 8 bases, J lost 6 bases, and 14 bases lay in between. CDR3 size: 12 residues. The CDR3 loop is CSSGGGSNEQFF. The CDR3, as DNA: TGCAGCTCAGGGGGGGGGAGCAATGAGCAGTTCTTC.